This T cell receptor (beta chain) is drawn from a study of blood T cells in healthy people across ages. Study results and limitations: Diversity figures based on one million T cells were deemed too low.

Points on this clonotype: Its cognate antigen is unknown.

This CDR3 contains 17 residues. Trimming at V came to 3 bases and at J to 3 bases, leaving 13 bases not matched to a gene. The V gene's germline CDR1 is SGHRS and CDR2 YFSETQ. Then a second PCR, running roughly 7 to 11 cycles, was carried out with a sample-barcoded 5' primer and a J-beta primer mix. Every sample gave at least 3 million paired-end reads containing CDR3. From the 5' RACE reads, TCRdb called clonotypes with MiXCR, one entry per CDR3 protein. This sample has approximately 780,000 distinct CDR3 sequences; more than 25% occur once, and the top ten carry under 3%. These sequences were also reported in another study, on T cells of mothers and their children. That source adds: No T cell clones of persistent microchimeric origin were detected.

Sequencing was done on a sample of blood. The V call is TRBV5-1, the J call TRBJ2-5; TRBD1 matches at 8 bases. This clonotype originated in a boy aged 10-17 years in good health. The CDR3 region has the DNA TGCGCCAGCAGCTCCAGAACAGGGGGGACGGTAGAAGAGACCCAGTACTTC. Protein sequence: CASSSRTGGTVEETQYF.